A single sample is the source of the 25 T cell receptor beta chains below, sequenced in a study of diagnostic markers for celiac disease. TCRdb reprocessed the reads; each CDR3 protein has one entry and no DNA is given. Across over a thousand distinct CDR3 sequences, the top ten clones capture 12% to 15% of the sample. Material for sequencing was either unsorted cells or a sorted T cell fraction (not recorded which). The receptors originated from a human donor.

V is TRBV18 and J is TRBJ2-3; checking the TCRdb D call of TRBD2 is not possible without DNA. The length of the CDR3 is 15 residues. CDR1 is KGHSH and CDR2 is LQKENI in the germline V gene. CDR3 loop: CASSQSPGSTDTQYF.

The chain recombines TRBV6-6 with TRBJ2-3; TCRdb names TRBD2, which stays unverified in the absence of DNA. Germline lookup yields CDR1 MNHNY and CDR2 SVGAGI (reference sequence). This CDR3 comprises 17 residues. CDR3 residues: CASSYPREARNTDTQYF.

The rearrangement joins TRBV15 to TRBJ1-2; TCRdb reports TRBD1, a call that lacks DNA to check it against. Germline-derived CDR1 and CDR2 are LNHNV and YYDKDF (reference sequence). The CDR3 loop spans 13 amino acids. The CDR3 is CATSVISGAGYTF.

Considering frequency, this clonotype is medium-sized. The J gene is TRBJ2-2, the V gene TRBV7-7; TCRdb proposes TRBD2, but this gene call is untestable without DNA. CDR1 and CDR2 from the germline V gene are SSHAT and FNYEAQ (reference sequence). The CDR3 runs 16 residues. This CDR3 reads CASSSTSGGSTGELFF.

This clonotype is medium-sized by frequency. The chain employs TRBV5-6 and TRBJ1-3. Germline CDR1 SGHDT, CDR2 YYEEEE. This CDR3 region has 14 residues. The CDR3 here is CASGGDLSGNTIYF.

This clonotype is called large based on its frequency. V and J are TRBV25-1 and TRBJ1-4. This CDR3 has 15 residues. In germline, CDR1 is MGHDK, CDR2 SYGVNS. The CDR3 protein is CASSDSMRFDEKLFF.

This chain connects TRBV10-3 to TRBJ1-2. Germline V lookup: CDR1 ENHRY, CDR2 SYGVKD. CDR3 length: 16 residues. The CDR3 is CAISESSEDLGYGYTF.

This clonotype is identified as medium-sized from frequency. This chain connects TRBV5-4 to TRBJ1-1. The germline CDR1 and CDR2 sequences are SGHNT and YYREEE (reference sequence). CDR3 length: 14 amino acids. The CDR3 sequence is CASGAASGPTEAFF.

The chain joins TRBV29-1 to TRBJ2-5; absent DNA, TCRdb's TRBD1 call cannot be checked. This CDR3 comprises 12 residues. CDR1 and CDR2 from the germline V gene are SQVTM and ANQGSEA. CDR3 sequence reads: CSVWGGQETQYF.

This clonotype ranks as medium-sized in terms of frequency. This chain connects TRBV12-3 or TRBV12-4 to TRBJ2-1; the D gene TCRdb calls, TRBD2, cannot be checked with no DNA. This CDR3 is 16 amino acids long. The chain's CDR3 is CASSLEIAGGGNEQFF.

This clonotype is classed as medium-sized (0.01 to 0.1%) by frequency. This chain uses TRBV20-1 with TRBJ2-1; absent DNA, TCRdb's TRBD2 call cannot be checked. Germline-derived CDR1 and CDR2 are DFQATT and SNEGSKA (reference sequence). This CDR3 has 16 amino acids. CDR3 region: CSARDTSGRAWGEQFF.

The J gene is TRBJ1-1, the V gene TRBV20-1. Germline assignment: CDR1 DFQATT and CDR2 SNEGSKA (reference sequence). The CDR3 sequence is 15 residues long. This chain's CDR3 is CSAIKDPDLNTEAFF.

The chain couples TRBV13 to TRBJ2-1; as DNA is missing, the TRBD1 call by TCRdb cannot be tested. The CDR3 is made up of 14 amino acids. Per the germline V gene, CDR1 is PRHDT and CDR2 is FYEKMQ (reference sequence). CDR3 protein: CASSSFGARVEQFF.

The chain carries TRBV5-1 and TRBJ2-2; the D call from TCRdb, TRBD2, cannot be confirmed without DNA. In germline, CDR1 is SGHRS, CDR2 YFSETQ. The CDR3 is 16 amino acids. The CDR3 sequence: CASSFQAGDDTGELFF. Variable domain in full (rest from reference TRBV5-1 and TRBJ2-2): KAGVTQTPRYLIKTRGQQVTLSCSPISGHRSVSWYQQTPGQGLQFLFEYFSETQRNKGNFPGRFSGRQFSNSRSEMNVSTLELGDSALYLCASSFQAGDDTGELFFGEGSRLTVL.

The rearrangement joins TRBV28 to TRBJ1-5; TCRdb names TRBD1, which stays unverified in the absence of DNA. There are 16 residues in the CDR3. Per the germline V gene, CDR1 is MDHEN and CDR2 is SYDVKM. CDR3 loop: CASSSTGRFSNQPQHF. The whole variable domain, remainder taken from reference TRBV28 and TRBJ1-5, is DVKVTQSSRYLVKRTGEKVFLECVQDMDHENMFWYRQDPGLGLRLIYFSYDVKMKEKGDIPEGYSVSREKKERFSLILESASTNQTSMYLCASSSTGRFSNQPQHFGDGTRLSIL.

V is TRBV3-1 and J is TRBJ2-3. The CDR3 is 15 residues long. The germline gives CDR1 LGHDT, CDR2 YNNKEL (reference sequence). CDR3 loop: CASSQGAASTDTQYF.

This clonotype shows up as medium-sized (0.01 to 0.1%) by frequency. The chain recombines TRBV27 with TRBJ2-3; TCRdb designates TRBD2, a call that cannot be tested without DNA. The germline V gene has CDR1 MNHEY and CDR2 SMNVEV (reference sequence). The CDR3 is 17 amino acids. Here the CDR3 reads CASSNLVAGPRTDTQYF.

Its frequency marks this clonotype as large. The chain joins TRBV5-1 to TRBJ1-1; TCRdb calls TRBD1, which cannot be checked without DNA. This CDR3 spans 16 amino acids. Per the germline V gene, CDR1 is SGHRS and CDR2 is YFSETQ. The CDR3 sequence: CASSPDRVNRDTEAFF. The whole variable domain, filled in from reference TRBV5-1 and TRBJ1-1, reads KAGVTQTPRYLIKTRGQQVTLSCSPISGHRSVSWYQQTPGQGLQFLFEYFSETQRNKGNFPGRFSGRQFSNSRSEMNVSTLELGDSALYLCASSPDRVNRDTEAFFGQGTRLTVV.

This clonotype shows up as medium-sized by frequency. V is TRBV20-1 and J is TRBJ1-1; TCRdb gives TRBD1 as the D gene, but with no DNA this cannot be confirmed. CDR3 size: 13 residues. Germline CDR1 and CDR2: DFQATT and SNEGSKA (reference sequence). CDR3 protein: CSASLGQGLGAFF.

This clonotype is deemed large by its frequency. The CDR3 sequence is CSVQGDYGYTF. The V gene is TRBV29-1, the J gene TRBJ1-2; the D call from TCRdb, TRBD1, cannot be confirmed without DNA. This CDR3 has 11 residues. CDR1 SQVTM and CDR2 ANQGSEA come from the germline V gene.

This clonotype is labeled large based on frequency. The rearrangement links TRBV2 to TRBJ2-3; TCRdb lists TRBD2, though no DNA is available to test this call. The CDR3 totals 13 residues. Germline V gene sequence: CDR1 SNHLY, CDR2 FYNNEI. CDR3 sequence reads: CASSSGSLDTQYF.

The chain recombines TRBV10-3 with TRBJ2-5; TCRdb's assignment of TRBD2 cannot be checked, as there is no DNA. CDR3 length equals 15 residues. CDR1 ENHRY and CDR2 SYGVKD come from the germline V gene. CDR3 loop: CAISRTSGEQETQYF.

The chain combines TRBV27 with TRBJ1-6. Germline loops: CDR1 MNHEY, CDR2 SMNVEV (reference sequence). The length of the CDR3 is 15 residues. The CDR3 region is CASSQTWGEGSPLHF.

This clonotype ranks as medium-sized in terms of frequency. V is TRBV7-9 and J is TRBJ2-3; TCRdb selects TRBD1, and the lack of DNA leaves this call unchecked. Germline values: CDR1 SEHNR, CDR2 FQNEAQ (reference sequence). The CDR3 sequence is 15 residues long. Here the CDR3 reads CASSPGAASTDTQYF.

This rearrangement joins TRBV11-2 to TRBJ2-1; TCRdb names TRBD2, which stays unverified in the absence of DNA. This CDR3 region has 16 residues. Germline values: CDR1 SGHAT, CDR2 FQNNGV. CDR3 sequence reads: CASSIRRLAGWNEQFF. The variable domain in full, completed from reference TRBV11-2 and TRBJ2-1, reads EAGVAQSPRYKIIEKRQSVAFWCNPISGHATLYWYQQILGQGPKLLIQFQNNGVVDDSQLPKDRFSAERLKGVDSTLKIQPAKLEDSAVYLCASSIRRLAGWNEQFFGPGTRLTVL.